Presented here are 14 T cell receptor beta chains from one specimen sequenced in a study of metastatic and nonmetastatic thyroid tumors. Thyroid surgery was performed in patients who had received no treatment beforehand. TCRdb reanalyzed the PCR reads via MiXCR. The sample shows 10,000 to 15,000 clones, roughly a quarter of them seen only once. The sample taken for sequencing was tumor tissue. These receptor sequences come from a female donor with papillary thyroid cancer or a benign thyroid nodule (not recorded which). Some clones in this sample may be carry-over from other donors' samples.

By proportion, this clone is medium-sized. The J gene is TRBJ1-5, the V gene TRBV27; the D gene is possibly TRBD1 (5 bases). CDR1 MNHEY and CDR2 SMNVEV come from the germline V gene (reference sequence). The CDR3 covers 15 residues. The V and J ends lost 5 bases and 1 base respectively, with 12 bases between them. The CDR3 bases are TGTGCCAGCAGTATAACAGGAGGCAGCAATCAGCCCCAGCATTTT. Translated, it gives CASSITGGSNQPQHF.

This clone has ten or more counts. This chain uses TRBV5-1 with TRBJ1-4; D gene unclear. V gave up 0 bases and J gave up 8 bases, with 8 bases separating them. The CDR3 consists of 13 residues. Per the germline V gene, CDR1 is SGHRS and CDR2 is YFSETQ. CDR3 coding DNA: TGCGCCAGCAGCTTGGGGGGAGTCGAAAAACTGTTTTTT. Encoded protein: CASSLGGVEKLFF.

The V and J genes are TRBV29-1 and TRBJ2-1, with 7 positions matching TRBD2. The CDR3 covers 13 residues. Germline assignment: CDR1 SQVTM and CDR2 ANQGSEA. The trim removed 6 bases at V and 7 bases at J, leaving 9 bases unmatched. CDR3 sequence: CSVGGVHTNEQFF. DNA of the CDR3: TGCAGCGTGGGGGGGGTGCATACTAATGAGCAGTTCTTC.

The CDR3 DNA follows: TGTGCCAGCAGCCCCCCGGGACGGACAGACGAGCAGTACTTC. It codes for CASSPPGRTDEQYF. This chain uses TRBV5-6 with TRBJ2-7, with D possibly being TRBD1 (6 bases). Trimming took off 4 bases at V and 5 bases at J, with 16 bases between the two ends. The CDR3 is made up of 14 amino acids. The V gene's germline CDR1 is SGHDT and CDR2 YYEEEE.

About this clone: This may be a read error: a much more frequent sequence differs by one nucleotide. This sample includes further DNA sequences coding for the same CDR3. The CDR3 is CASSPVPGLAGGPTDTQYF. Here the CDR3 DNA reads TGTGCCAGCTCACCAGTACCGGGACTAGCGGGGGGGCCCACAGATACGCAGTATTTT. J is TRBJ2-3 and V is TRBV18; 16 bases line up with TRBD2. The CDR3 runs 19 residues. CDR1 KGHSH and CDR2 LQKENI come from the germline V gene. The V gene end was trimmed by 2 bases and the J gene end by 2 bases; junction bases not matched to a gene: 7.

Points on this clone: One end of the junction varies from germline; a read error may be responsible. The chain combines TRBV3-1 with TRBJ2-3; D gene uncertain. Looked up from germline, CDR1 is LGHDT and CDR2 is YNNKEL (reference sequence). There are 12 residues in the CDR3. As DNA, the CDR3 is TGTGTCAGCAGCCAAAACACAGATACGCAGTATTTT. The encoded protein is CVSSQNTDTQYF.

This clone has just one count. The genes are TRBV4-1 and TRBJ2-7; no clear D. Germline V gene lookup returns CDR1 MGHRA and CDR2 YSYEKL. The CDR3 loop spans 12 amino acids. The ends were cut back, 0 bases at V and 5 bases at J, with 5 bases in the middle. Written as DNA, the CDR3 is TGCGCCAGCAGCCAAGATGTCGACGAGCAGTACTTC. It is translated as CASSQDVDEQYF.

This clone was seen a single time. The chain links TRBV11-3 to TRBJ2-3; 11 bases map to TRBD2. CDR1 SGHNT and CDR2 YENEEA come from the germline V gene. This CDR3 contains 15 residues. Germline trimming cut 5 bases from V and 7 bases from J; bases unmatched to any gene: 8. CDR3 amino acids: CASSGLAGWAYTQYF. CDR3 DNA sequence: TGTGCCAGCAGCGGACTAGCGGGTTGGGCGTATACGCAGTATTTT.

This clone was found many times. This clone may be a read error of a much larger clone one base away. The V and J genes are TRBV9 and TRBJ2-3; perhaps D is TRBD1 or TRBD2 (7 bases each). Trimming shortened V by 6 bases and J by 4 bases, and 15 bases separated the two germline ends. This CDR3 comprises 14 residues. CDR1 and CDR2 from the germline V gene are SGDLS and YYNGEE. DNA for the CDR3: TGTGCCAGCACCCCGGGGAGGGGGCCAGATACGCAGTATTTT. Translation gives CASTPGRGPDTQYF.

This clone was counted ten times or more. The gene calls are TRBV20-1 and TRBJ1-3; TRBD1 is a possible D gene (6 bases). Trimming cost V 0 bases and J 2 bases, with 11 bases left between them. The CDR3 length is 15 residues. CDR1 and CDR2 (germline): DFQATT, SNEGSKA (reference sequence). The CDR3 coding sequence is TGCAGTGCTAGAGACCTCAGGGGACCTGGAAACACCATATATTTT. This translates into CSARDLRGPGNTIYF.

This clone showed up many times. The J gene is TRBJ2-2, the V gene TRBV30; D might be TRBD2 (5 bases). Germline CDR1 reads GTSNPN; CDR2 reads SVGIG (reference sequence). Trimming cost V 0 bases and J 6 bases, with 11 bases left between them. This CDR3 comprises 14 residues. The DNA for the CDR3 is TGTGCCTGGAGTGTACAAGCGGAGGCCGGGGAGCTGTTTTTT. It encodes CAWSVQAEAGELFF.

This sequence joins TRBV25-1 and TRBJ2-2; D is possibly TRBD2 (5 bases). V lost 1 base and J lost 3, with 9 bases in between. The CDR3 extends over 15 amino acids. The germline gives CDR1 MGHDK, CDR2 SYGVNS. The CDR3 DNA reads TGTGCCAGCAGTGAATTGAAGGGAGACACCGGGGAGCTGTTTTTT. This gives the protein CASSELKGDTGELFF.

About this clone itself: Since a much larger clone is just one base distant, this may be a read error. The V call is TRBV28, the J call TRBJ1-1; 7 bases match TRBD1. The CDR3 spans 13 residues. Germline lookup yields CDR1 MDHEN and CDR2 SYDVKM. The CDR3 bases are TGTGCCAGCATTTCCCCCTACAGGGGTGAAGCTTCCTTT. This translates into CASISPYRGEASF.

The sample holds one count of this clone. The chain has TRBV20-1 and TRBJ1-2; 9 nucleotides agree with TRBD1. With V trimmed by 3 bases and J by 3 bases, 8 bases remained unmatched. Germline V lookup: CDR1 DFQATT, CDR2 SNEGSKA (reference sequence). CDR3 length: 15 residues. CDR3 bases: TGCAGTGCTAGGGGCAGGGGACAGGGTTACTATGGCTACACCTTC. Translated, it gives CSARGRGQGYYGYTF.